Presented here are 3 T cell receptor beta chains from one specimen sequenced in a study of blood T cell repertoires in COVID-19. The method was immunoSEQ multiplex PCR; TCRdb's version includes in-frame clones alone and lacks a portion of them. This sample has roughly 46,000 clones, with less than 90% found just once. Source material: peripheral blood. The receptors come from a man aged 60 to 75 with active COVID-19.

V and J are TRBV15 and TRBJ2-3; tentative D call: TRBD1 (6 bases). The CDR3 runs 16 residues. Germline values: CDR1 LNHNV, CDR2 YYDKDF (reference sequence). Deletions cut 2 bases from V and 2 bases from J, with 14 bases between. The CDR3 sequence is CATSRKAGTNTDTQYF. The CDR3 nucleotides are TGTGCCACCAGCAGAAAGGCAGGGACAAACACAGATACGCAGTATTTT.

This clone was counted a few times. The gene calls are TRBV5-1 and TRBJ2-3; 9 bases fit TRBD2. This CDR3 comprises 16 residues. The V segment lost 1 base and the J segment 2 bases; nucleotides outside the gene matches: 5. Germline CDR1 reads SGHRS; CDR2 reads YFSETQ. The CDR3 DNA follows: TGCGCCAGCAGCTTGAGGCGGGGGGGCAACACAGATACGCAGTATTTT. This gives the protein CASSLRRGGNTDTQYF.

The V and J genes are TRBV19 and TRBJ1-5; 8 positions agree with TRBD1. Germline V lookup: CDR1 LNHDA, CDR2 SQIVND (reference sequence). The CDR3 is 17 amino acids. With 4 bases clipped from V and 0 bases from J, the junction kept 8 bases outside the gene matches. CDR3 in amino acids: CASSTRTGLNSNQPQHF. CDR3 nucleotides: TGTGCCAGTAGTACCAGGACAGGGCTTAATAGCAATCAGCCCCAGCATTTT.